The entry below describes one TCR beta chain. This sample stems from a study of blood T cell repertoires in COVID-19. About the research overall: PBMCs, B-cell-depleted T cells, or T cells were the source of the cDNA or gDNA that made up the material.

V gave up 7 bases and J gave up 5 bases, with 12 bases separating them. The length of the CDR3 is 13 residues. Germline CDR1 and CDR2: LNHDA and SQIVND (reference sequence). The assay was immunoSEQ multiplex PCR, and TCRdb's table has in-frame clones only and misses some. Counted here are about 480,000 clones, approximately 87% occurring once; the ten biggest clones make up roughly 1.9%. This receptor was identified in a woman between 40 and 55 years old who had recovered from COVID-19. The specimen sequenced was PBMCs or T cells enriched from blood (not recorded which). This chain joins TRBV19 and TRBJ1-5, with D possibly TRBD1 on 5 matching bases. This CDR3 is CASTPGVHQPQHF. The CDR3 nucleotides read TGTGCCAGTACCCCGGGGGTCCATCAGCCCCAGCATTTT.